These 29 T cell receptor beta chains were all obtained from the same sample, sequenced in a study of shared clonotypes between healthy human individuals. Method: immunoSEQ multiplex PCR; TCRdb's copy keeps in-frame clones and lacks some. The sample has a few million clones, approximately 96% seen once. The sample was naive CD4+ T cells sorted from blood. The subset denotes: CD45RA+ positively selected. These receptors came from a man between 18 and 29 years old in good health.

With regard to this clone: This specimen includes other DNA sequences encoding the same CDR3. J is TRBJ2-5 and V is TRBV5-4; D remains unclear. Germline CDR1 and CDR2: SGHNT and YYREEE (reference sequence). The CDR3 has 12 residues. Trimming left V 2 bases short and J 2 bases short, with 4 bases between. The CDR3 protein is CASSLGQETQYF. Here the CDR3 DNA reads TGTGCCAGCAGCTTAGGTCAAGAGACCCAGTACTTC.

The DNA of the CDR3 is TGCGCCAGCAGTGAGATGCGAGGGACGAGCAATCAGCCCCAGCATTTT. Translated: CASSEMRGTSNQPQHF. The chain links TRBV10-2 to TRBJ1-5; D may be TRBD1 (5 bases). This CDR3 has 16 residues. CDR1 is WSHSY, CDR2 SAAADI, per germline. Trimming took off 2 bases at V and 1 base at J, with 12 bases between the two ends.

The chain has TRBV2 and TRBJ1-3; D ambiguous. Germline values: CDR1 SNHLY, CDR2 FYNNEI. The CDR3 loop spans 15 amino acids. V was shortened by 6 bases and J by 0 bases, with 12 bases between the two germline ends. CDR3 in amino acids: CASSASSTSGNTIYF. CDR3 nucleotide sequence: TGTGCCAGCAGCGCCTCCTCAACCTCTGGAAACACCATATATTTT.

V and J are TRBV5-8 and TRBJ1-5; 10 nucleotides align to TRBD1. CDR3 length: 18 residues. V shed 1 base and J 1 base; nucleotides not matched to a gene: 8. Germline-derived CDR1 and CDR2 are SGHTS and YDEGEE. The CDR3 nucleotides are TGTGCCAGCAGCTTGACCCGACAGGGGGCGTACAGCAATCAGCCCCAGCATTTT. It codes for CASSLTRQGAYSNQPQHF.

CDR3 nucleotide sequence: TGCCCCAAAGGGCCGCAGGAGACCCAGTACTTC. It encodes CPKGPQETQYF. V is TRBV10-1 and J is TRBJ2-5; no clear D gene. The CDR3 runs 11 residues. Germline CDR1 reads WNHNN; CDR2 reads SYGVQD (reference sequence).

The rearrangement uses TRBV18 and TRBJ2-7; D is possibly TRBD2 (5 bases). This CDR3 is 15 amino acids long. From germline, CDR1 is KGHSH and CDR2 LQKENI. Trimming cost V 3 bases and J 2 bases, with 14 bases left between them. The CDR3 protein is CASSPVSGNPYEQYF. DNA for the CDR3: TGTGCCAGCTCACCTGTATCGGGAAACCCCTACGAGCAGTACTTC.

The genes are TRBV11-2 and TRBJ2-5, with 11 bases lining up with TRBD2. The ends lost 5 bases at V and 2 bases at J; junction bases unmatched: 13. Germline lookup yields CDR1 SGHAT and CDR2 FQNNGV. CDR3 length: 18 residues. CDR3: CASSPQGWASGGQETQYF. CDR3 nucleotide sequence: TGTGCCAGCAGCCCCCAGGGGTGGGCTAGCGGGGGGCAAGAGACCCAGTACTTC.

V usage is TRBV11-2 and J usage is TRBJ2-5; D may be TRBD1 (5 bases). The V gene's germline CDR1 is SGHAT and CDR2 FQNNGV. This CDR3 is 16 amino acids long. Trimming cost V 0 bases and J 0 bases, with 11 bases left between them. CDR3 loop: CASSLEAGSYQETQYF. In DNA, the CDR3 is TGTGCCAGCAGCTTAGAAGCAGGGTCGTACCAAGAGACCCAGTACTTC.

The rearrangement joins TRBV4-3 to TRBJ2-3; D might be TRBD2 (6 bases). Trimming pared 0 bases from V and 3 bases from J, leaving 10 bases between. The CDR3 is made up of 15 amino acids. The V gene's germline CDR1 is LGHNA and CDR2 YSLEER. This CDR3 is CASSQDGLRTDTQYF. The CDR3 nucleotides read TGCGCCAGCAGCCAAGATGGACTAAGAACAGATACGCAGTATTTT.

This chain joins TRBV25-1 and TRBJ2-5; TRBD2 aligns across 14 bases. There are 17 residues in the CDR3. Germline values: CDR1 MGHDK, CDR2 SYGVNS. Losses at the gene ends were 1 base for V and 2 bases for J; bases not matched to a gene: 3. Written as DNA, the CDR3 is TGTGCCAGCAGTGAATTGACTAGCGGGAGGGGACAAGAGACCCAGTACTTC. Its translation is CASSELTSGRGQETQYF.

V usage is TRBV5-1 and J usage is TRBJ2-7; tentative D call: TRBD1 (6 bases). Trimming removed 0 bases at V and 2 bases at J, with 15 bases between. In germline, CDR1 is SGHRS, CDR2 YFSETQ. The CDR3 is 16 amino acids. The CDR3 sequence: CASSLVGRGIAYEQYF. CDR3 bases: TGCGCCAGCAGCTTGGTTGGCAGGGGTATTGCCTACGAGCAGTACTTC.

Comments on this clone: Other DNA sequences in the sample encode the same CDR3. The chain carries TRBV9 and TRBJ1-3; D uncertain. V was pared by 1 base and J by 3 bases, with 2 bases between. The CDR3 consists of 12 residues. From germline, CDR1 is SGDLS and CDR2 YYNGEE. The DNA for the CDR3 is TGTGCCAGCAGCGTATATGGAAACACCATATATTTT. Amino acid sequence: CASSVYGNTIYF. The whole variable domain, remainder taken from reference TRBV9 and TRBJ1-3, is DSGVTQTPKHLITATGQRVTLRCSPRSGDLSVYWYQQSLDQGLQFLIQYYNGEERAKGNILERFSAQQFPDLHSELNLSSLELGDSALYFCASSVYGNTIYFGEGSWLTVV.

This chain links TRBV2 with TRBJ1-5; no reliable D call. The CDR3 spans 15 residues. Germline lookup yields CDR1 SNHLY and CDR2 FYNNEI. V shed 3 bases and J shed 5 bases, with 14 bases lying between them. CDR3 DNA sequence: TGTGCCAGCAGTGAGTCTGGCAGTACCTATCAGCCCCAGCATTTT. It is translated as CASSESGSTYQPQHF. The full variable domain, rest sourced from reference TRBV2 and TRBJ1-5, is EPEVTQTPSHQVTQMGQEVILRCVPISNHLYFYWYRQILGQKVEFLVSFYNNEISEKSEIFDDQFSVERPDGSNFTLKIRSTKLEDSAMYFCASSESGSTYQPQHFGDGTRLSIL.

The chain uses TRBV28 and TRBJ1-3, with D unclear. CDR1 MDHEN and CDR2 SYDVKM come from the germline V gene. This CDR3 has 13 amino acids. V dropped 2 bases and J dropped 4 bases, with 6 bases sitting between them. The CDR3 DNA follows: TGTGCCAGCAGTTTAAACCAGGGAAACACCATATATTTT. Protein product: CASSLNQGNTIYF.

V gene TRBV2 combines with J gene TRBJ2-5, with D uncertain. V was trimmed by 3 bases and J by 7 bases, leaving 9 bases between them. CDR3 length: 12 amino acids. CDR1 and CDR2 from the germline V gene are SNHLY and FYNNEI. The CDR3 loop is CASSEARRTQYF. The CDR3 bases are TGTGCCAGCAGTGAGGCGCGACGGACCCAGTACTTC.

The chain has TRBV7-3 and TRBJ1-1; 8 nucleotides agree with TRBD1. Germline assignment: CDR1 SGHTA and CDR2 FQGTGA. The CDR3 loop spans 17 amino acids. V lost 1 base, J lost 1 base, and 8 bases stayed unmatched. CDR3 nucleotide sequence: TGTGCCAGCAGCTTAATCCCCGGACAGGGACGGAACACTGAAGCTTTCTTT. Protein sequence: CASSLIPGQGRNTEAFF.

The V and J genes are TRBV7-9 and TRBJ1-6; D is undetermined. Germline V gene sequence: CDR1 SEHNR, CDR2 FQNEAQ (reference sequence). The CDR3 consists of 14 residues. The V end was cut by 4 bases, the J end by 7 bases, with 11 bases between. DNA for the CDR3: TGTGCCAGCAGCTCGGACGGGTGGAATTCACCCCTCCACTTT. Its translation: CASSSDGWNSPLHF. Combining the CDR3 with reference TRBV7-9 and TRBJ1-6 gives the whole variable domain DTGVSQNPRHKITKRGQNVTFRCDPISEHNRLYWYRQTLGQGPEFLTYFQNEAQLEKSRLLSDRFSAERPKGSFSTLEIQRTEQGDSAMYLCASSSDGWNSPLHFGNGTRLTVT.

The gene calls are TRBV28 and TRBJ1-5; D is possibly TRBD1 (6 bases). CDR3 length: 13 amino acids. Trimming removed 3 bases from V and 7 bases from J, with 10 bases in between. From germline, CDR1 is MDHEN and CDR2 SYDVKM. CDR3 sequence reads: CASSFGGTQPQHF. CDR3 coding DNA: TGTGCCAGCAGTTTCGGGGGGACACAGCCCCAGCATTTT. The whole variable domain, filled in from reference TRBV28 and TRBJ1-5, reads DVKVTQSSRYLVKRTGEKVFLECVQDMDHENMFWYRQDPGLGLRLIYFSYDVKMKEKGDIPEGYSVSREKKERFSLILESASTNQTSMYLCASSFGGTQPQHFGDGTRLSIL.

Of note for this clone: The same CDR3 can be traced to other DNA sequences in this sample. This chain links TRBV19 with TRBJ1-5; possible D gene TRBD1, 5 bases. Germline V CDR1 and CDR2: LNHDA, SQIVND (reference sequence). Trimming removed 3 bases at V and 4 bases at J, with 7 bases between. This CDR3 has 13 amino acids. CDR3: CASSMEGNQPQHF. The CDR3 nucleotides read TGTGCCAGTAGTATGGAGGGGAATCAGCCCCAGCATTTT.

The chain links TRBV5-6 to TRBJ1-5; TRBD1 might be the D (6 bases). The ends were cut back, 0 bases at V and 3 bases at J, with 10 bases in the middle. CDR3 size: 15 residues. CDR1 and CDR2 from the germline V gene are SGHDT and YYEEEE. The DNA of the CDR3 is TGTGCCAGCAGCTTGGGCAGGGGCTACAATCAGCCCCAGCATTTT. As protein: CASSLGRGYNQPQHF.

This chain uses TRBV5-1 with TRBJ2-3; a weak D match, TRBD2 (5 bases). The CDR3 is made up of 15 amino acids. V dropped 4 bases and J dropped 2 bases, with 14 bases sitting between them. Germline V CDR1 and CDR2: SGHRS, YFSETQ. This CDR3 reads CASSAQAVNTDTQYF. CDR3 coding DNA: TGCGCCAGCAGCGCCCAAGCGGTTAACACAGATACGCAGTATTTT.

The chain recombines TRBV11-3 with TRBJ2-3; 7 nucleotides match TRBD2. CDR1 and CDR2 (germline): SGHNT, YENEEA. The V gene end was trimmed by 5 bases and the J gene end by 2 bases; junction bases not matched to a gene: 4. This CDR3 region has 14 residues. DNA of the CDR3: TGTGCCAGCAGCCCCGGGGGGTTCACAGATACGCAGTATTTT. Amino acid sequence: CASSPGGFTDTQYF.

The chain employs TRBV5-4 and TRBJ2-5; D is possibly TRBD1 (6 bases). CDR1 SGHNT and CDR2 YYREEE come from the germline V gene (reference sequence). Trimming removed 4 bases at V and 5 bases at J, with 21 bases between. The CDR3 sequence is 16 residues long. For the CDR3, the DNA is TGTGCCAGCAGCCCCCCGACGGGTCTTAGGGGGGAGACCCAGTACTTC. This encodes CASSPPTGLRGETQYF.

The V call is TRBV6-6, the J call TRBJ2-7; 9 bases are a match to TRBD1. J lost 2 bases, V lost 8 bases, and 7 bases had no gene match. There are 14 residues in the CDR3. Germline V gives CDR1 MNHNY, CDR2 SVGAGI (reference sequence). The CDR3 protein is CASGWGTGTYEQYF. Written as DNA, the CDR3 is TGTGCCAGCGGCTGGGGGACAGGGACCTACGAGCAGTACTTC.

The genes are TRBV5-6 and TRBJ2-1, with TRBD1 matching over 7 bases. The CDR3 has 19 amino acids. The germline V gene has CDR1 SGHDT and CDR2 YYEEEE. V shed 2 bases and J 0 bases; nucleotides not matched to a gene: 14. This CDR3 is CASSLRSTGARSSYNEQFF. The CDR3 DNA reads as TGTGCCAGCAGCTTAAGATCCACAGGGGCGCGGAGCTCCTACAATGAGCAGTTCTTC.

The chain couples TRBV11-1 to TRBJ2-7; D might be TRBD1 (6 bases). The germline V and J ends were trimmed by 5 bases and 5 bases, with 19 bases remaining between them. This CDR3 region has 15 residues. Germline-derived CDR1 and CDR2 are SGHAT and FQDESV (reference sequence). The CDR3 region has the DNA TGTGCCAGCAGCCTATCGGGACAACAATGGGACGAGCAGTACTTC. It encodes CASSLSGQQWDEQYF.

The chain employs TRBV9 and TRBJ2-7; D may match TRBD1 or TRBD2 (5 bases each). There are 18 residues in the CDR3. Germline CDR1 reads SGDLS; CDR2 reads YYNGEE. V was cut by 4 bases and J by 0 bases, with 23 bases left in between. CDR3 nucleotide sequence: TGTGCCAGCAGCCCTCGGGAAGGGGCCAGATCTTTCTCCTACGAGCAGTACTTC. Translation: CASSPREGARSFSYEQYF.

The genes are TRBV2 and TRBJ1-1; unclear D gene. Deletions cut 6 bases from V and 0 bases from J, with 11 bases between. The germline gives CDR1 SNHLY, CDR2 FYNNEI. The CDR3 covers 14 residues. The CDR3 nucleotides read TGTGCCAGCAGAGATGGGGTTCTGAACACTGAAGCTTTCTTT. Translated, it gives CASRDGVLNTEAFF.

This clone was seen once. The chain combines TRBV29-1 with TRBJ2-5; 9 nucleotides agree with TRBD1. Germline CDR1 and CDR2: SQVTM and ANQGSEA. This CDR3 has 14 residues. Trimming at V came to 3 bases and at J to 4 bases, leaving 6 bases not matched to a gene. The CDR3 protein is CSVETGTGIETQYF. CDR3 nucleotides: TGCAGCGTTGAGACCGGGACAGGGATAGAGACCCAGTACTTC.